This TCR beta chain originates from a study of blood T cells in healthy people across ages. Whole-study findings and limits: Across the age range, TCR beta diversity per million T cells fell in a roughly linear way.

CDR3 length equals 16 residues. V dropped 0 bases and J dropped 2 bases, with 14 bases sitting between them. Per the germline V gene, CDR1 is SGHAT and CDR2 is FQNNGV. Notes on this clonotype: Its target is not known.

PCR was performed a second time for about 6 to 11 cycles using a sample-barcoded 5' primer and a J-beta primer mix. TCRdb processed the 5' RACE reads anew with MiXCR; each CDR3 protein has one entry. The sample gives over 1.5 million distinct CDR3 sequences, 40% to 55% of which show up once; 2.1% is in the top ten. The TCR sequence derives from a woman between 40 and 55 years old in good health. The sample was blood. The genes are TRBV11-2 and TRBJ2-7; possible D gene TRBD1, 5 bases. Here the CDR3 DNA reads TGTGCCAGCAGCTTAGAGATGGGGCAGCGAGCCTACGAGCAGTACTTC. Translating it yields CASSLEMGQRAYEQYF. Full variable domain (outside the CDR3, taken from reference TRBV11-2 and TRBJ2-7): EAGVAQSPRYKIIEKRQSVAFWCNPISGHATLYWYQQILGQGPKLLIQFQNNGVVDDSQLPKDRFSAERLKGVDSTLKIQPAKLEDSAVYLCASSLEMGQRAYEQYFGPGTRLTVT.